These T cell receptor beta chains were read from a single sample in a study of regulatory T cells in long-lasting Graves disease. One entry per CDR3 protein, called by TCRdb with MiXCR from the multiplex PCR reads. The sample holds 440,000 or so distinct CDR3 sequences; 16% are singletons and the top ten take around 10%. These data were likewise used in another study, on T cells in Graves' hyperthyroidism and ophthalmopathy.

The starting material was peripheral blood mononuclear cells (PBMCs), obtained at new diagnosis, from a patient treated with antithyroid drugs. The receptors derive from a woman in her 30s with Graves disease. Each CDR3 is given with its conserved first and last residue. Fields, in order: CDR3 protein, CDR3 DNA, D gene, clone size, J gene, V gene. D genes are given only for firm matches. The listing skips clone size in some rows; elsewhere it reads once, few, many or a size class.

CASSYYGGDQETQYF,TGTGCCAGCAGTTATTACGGCGGGGACCAAGAGACCCAGTACTTC,-,-,TRBJ2-5,TRBV27
CASSRLGSTQYF,TGTGCCAGCAGCCGACTAGGGAGTACGCAGTATTTT,-,many,TRBJ2-3,TRBV12-3/TRBV12-4
CASSVSRVPTSDNEQFF,TGTGCCAGCAGTGTTTCAAGAGTTCCCACTAGCGACAATGAGCAGTTCTTC,TRBD2,many,TRBJ2-1,TRBV2
CAISGQGYEQYF,TGTGCCATCAGTGGACAGGGCTACGAGCAGTACTTC,TRBD1,many,TRBJ2-7,TRBV10-3
CASTVTGGFDSPLHF,TGTGCCAGCACTGTGACAGGGGGCTTCGATTCACCCCTCCACTTT,TRBD1,many,TRBJ1-6,TRBV6-1
CASSLGGTGNTGELFF,TGTGCCAGCAGTTTAGGCGGGACAGGGAACACCGGGGAGCTGTTTTTT,TRBD1,-,TRBJ2-2,TRBV28
CASSGRESGNEQFF,TGTGCCAGCAGTGGACGGGAGAGCGGAAATGAGCAGTTCTTC,-,many,TRBJ2-1,TRBV2
CSASSGNTIYF,TGCAGTGCTAGTTCTGGAAACACCATATATTTT,-,many,TRBJ1-3,TRBV20-1
CASSSPRWGLPPYVRVYNEQFF,TGTGCCAGCAGTTCTCCCCGTTGGGGGCTCCCGCCGTACGTTCGGGTCTACAATGAGCAGTTCTTC,-,many,TRBJ2-1,TRBV28
CASSAGTGGAYEQYF,TGTGCCAGCTCGGCCGGGACAGGGGGTGCCTACGAGCAGTACTTC,TRBD1,few,TRBJ2-7,TRBV2
CASSLGRGETQYF,TGTGCCAGCAGCCTCGGCAGGGGAGAGACCCAGTACTTC,-,many,TRBJ2-5,TRBV11-1
CASGGQVGEQFF,TGTGCCAGCGGGGGACAGGTTGGTGAGCAGTTCTTC,TRBD1,many,TRBJ2-1,TRBV6-1
CASSSVLASNTEAFF,TGTGCCAGCAGCTCTGTTCTTGCCAGTAACACTGAAGCTTTCTTT,-,few,TRBJ1-1,TRBV7-9
CASRDSGGYEQYF,TGTGCCAGTAGAGATAGCGGTGGGTACGAGCAGTACTTC,-,many,TRBJ2-7,TRBV19
CASSYRLAGDVGELFF,TGTGCCAGCAGTTACAGGCTAGCGGGAGATGTCGGGGAGCTGTTTTTT,TRBD2,many,TRBJ2-2,TRBV6-5
CASSILPGQGAMETQYF,TGTGCCAGTAGTATCCTTCCGGGACAGGGGGCGATGGAGACCCAGTACTTC,TRBD1,few,TRBJ2-5,TRBV19
CASSYSRSTGLAGPRETQYF,TGTGCCAGCAGCTACTCTCGCAGCACGGGACTAGCGGGCCCGCGGGAGACCCAGTACTTC,TRBD2,-,TRBJ2-5,TRBV7-9
CASSAGTGGVDTQYF,TGTGCCAGCAGCGCCGGGACAGGGGGCGTTGATACGCAGTATTTT,TRBD1,-,TRBJ2-3,TRBV5-8
CASSLAPASQGVDQPRHF,TGTGCCAGCAGCTTAGCCCCTGCAAGCCAGGGAGTGGATCAGCCCCGGCATTTT,-,-,TRBJ1-5,TRBV7-2
CASSSGSGIQYF,TGTGCCAGCAGCTCGGGGAGCGGCATTCAGTACTTC,-,few,TRBJ2-4,TRBV7-2
CASSLTSSSYNGQFF,TGCGCCAGCAGCTTAACATCGAGCTCCTACAATGGGCAGTTCTTC,-,-,TRBJ2-1,TRBV7-9
CSAIKLAGAFYEQYF,TGCAGTGCTATTAAGCTAGCGGGAGCTTTTTACGAGCAGTACTTC,TRBD2,many,TRBJ2-7,TRBV20-1
CASSSWDVNEQYF,TGTGCCAGCAGCTCCTGGGACGTCAACGAGCAGTACTTC,-,many,TRBJ2-7,TRBV5-1
CASSYAIRNEQFF,TGTGCCAGCAGTTACGCCATCCGGAATGAGCAGTTCTTC,-,few,TRBJ2-1,TRBV6-2/TRBV6-3
CSARDFRGSNEKLFF,TGCAGTGCTAGAGATTTCCGGGGGTCTAATGAAAAACTGTTTTTT,-,many,TRBJ1-4,TRBV20-1
CASSQDFPTDGYTF,TGTGCCAGCAGCCAAGATTTCCCCACGGATGGCTACACCTTC,-,-,TRBJ1-2,TRBV14
CASSSSSGSWYF,TGTGCCAGCAGCTCATCTAGCGGGAGCTGGTACTTC,TRBD2,-,TRBJ2-1,TRBV7-3
CASSLARGRVAGELFF,TGCGCCAGCAGCTTGGCCCGGGGGAGGGTCGCCGGGGAGCTGTTTTTT,TRBD2,few,TRBJ2-2,TRBV5-1
CASSPGTPDEAFF,TGTGCCAGCAGCCCCGGGACACCAGATGAAGCTTTCTTT,-,few,TRBJ1-1,TRBV3-1
CASSRNRVEIFPETQYF,TGTGCCAGCAGCAGAAACAGGGTGGAGATTTTCCCAGAGACCCAGTACTTC,-,-,TRBJ2-5,TRBV7-2
CASSIGQLLHSNQPQHF,TGTGCCAGCAGTATTGGACAGCTCCTACATAGCAATCAGCCCCAGCATTTT,-,many,TRBJ1-5,TRBV28
CSARTSVLFGDEQYF,TGCAGTGCTAGGACTAGCGTCCTTTTCGGCGACGAGCAGTACTTC,TRBD2,many,TRBJ2-7,TRBV20-1
CASIPTPNTGETQYF,TGCGCCAGCATCCCGACACCCAACACTGGTGAGACCCAGTACTTC,-,-,TRBJ2-5,TRBV5-1
CASSLGQMFF,TGTGCCAGCAGTCTCGGACAGATGTTTTTT,-,few,TRBJ1-4,TRBV28
CAWGPAYSNQPQHF,TGTGCCTGGGGCCCGGCCTATAGCAATCAGCCCCAGCATTTT,-,-,TRBJ1-5,TRBV30
CSASQLTDTQYF,TGCAGTGCATCCCAGTTGACAGATACGCAGTATTTT,-,-,TRBJ2-3,TRBV20-1
CASSYVGAGTANTEAFF,TGTGCCAGCAGTTACGTCGGAGCCGGGACAGCGAACACTGAAGCTTTCTTT,TRBD1,few,TRBJ1-1,TRBV6-5
CASSNPNRGRNTEAFF,TGTGCCAGCAGTAATCCTAACAGGGGTCGGAACACTGAAGCTTTCTTT,TRBD1,few,TRBJ1-1,TRBV7-9
CASSIRTGTRNQPQHF,TGTGCCAGTAGTATCAGGACAGGGACTAGAAATCAGCCCCAGCATTTT,TRBD1,-,TRBJ1-5,TRBV19
CASTQPAGGPGNEQFF,TGTGCCAGCACCCAGCCGGCGGGAGGGCCGGGGAATGAGCAGTTCTTC,TRBD2,many,TRBJ2-1,TRBV28
CASSPNRGDGYTF,TGTGCCAGCAGCCCAAACAGGGGTGATGGCTACACCTTC,TRBD1,many,TRBJ1-2,TRBV7-2